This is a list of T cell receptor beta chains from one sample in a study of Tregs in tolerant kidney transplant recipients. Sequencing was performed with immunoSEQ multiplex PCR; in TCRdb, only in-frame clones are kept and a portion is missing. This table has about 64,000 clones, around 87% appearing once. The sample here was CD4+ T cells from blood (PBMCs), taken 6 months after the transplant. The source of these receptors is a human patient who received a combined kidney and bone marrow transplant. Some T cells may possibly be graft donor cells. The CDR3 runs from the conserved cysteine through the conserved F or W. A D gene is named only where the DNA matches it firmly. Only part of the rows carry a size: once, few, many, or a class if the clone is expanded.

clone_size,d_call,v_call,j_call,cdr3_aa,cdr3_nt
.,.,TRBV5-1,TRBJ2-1,CASSLGYRLDSYNEQFF,TGCGCCAGCAGCTTGGGCTACAGGTTGGACTCCTACAATGAGCAGTTCTTC
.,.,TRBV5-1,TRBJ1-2,CASSLALGDYGYTF,TGCGCCAGCAGCTTGGCCTTGGGAGACTATGGCTACACCTTC
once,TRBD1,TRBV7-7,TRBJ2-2,CASSLTGTGETGELFF,TGTGCCAGCAGCTTAACCGGGACAGGGGAGACCGGGGAGCTGTTTTTT
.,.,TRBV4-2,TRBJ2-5,CASSHVGGETQYF,TGTGCCAGCAGCCATGTAGGAGGGGAGACCCAGTACTTC
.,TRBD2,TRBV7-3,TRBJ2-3,CASSLKGSGSPRNTDTQYF,TGTGCCAGCAGCTTAAAGGGTAGCGGGAGCCCACGAAACACAGATACGCAGTATTTT
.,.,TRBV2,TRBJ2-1,CASSTGTAQYNEQFF,TGTGCCAGCAGCACCGGGACTGCCCAGTACAATGAGCAGTTCTTC
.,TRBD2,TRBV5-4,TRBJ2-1,CASKLAGGLNEQFF,TGTGCCAGCAAGCTAGCGGGGGGGCTCAATGAGCAGTTCTTC
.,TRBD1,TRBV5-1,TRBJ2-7,CAGRQGPTSYEQYF,TGCGCCGGGAGACAGGGTCCAACCTCCTACGAGCAGTACTTC
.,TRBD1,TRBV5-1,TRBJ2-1,CASSLALSGGYNEQFF,TGCGCCAGCAGCTTGGCCTTGTCAGGGGGCTACAATGAGCAGTTCTTC
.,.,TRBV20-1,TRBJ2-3,CSASVADTQYF,TGCAGTGCTTCTGTCGCAGATACGCAGTATTTT
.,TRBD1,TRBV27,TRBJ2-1,CASSPSGGNEQFF,TGTGCCAGCAGTCCCTCAGGGGGAAATGAGCAGTTCTTC
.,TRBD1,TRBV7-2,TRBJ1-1,CASSLVSLQGVMNTEAFF,TGTGCCAGCAGCTTAGTATCTCTACAGGGGGTAATGAACACTGAAGCTTTCTTT
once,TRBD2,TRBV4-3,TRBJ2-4,CASSQDWPAGAIRVKNIQYF,TGCGCCAGCAGCCAAGATTGGCCAGCGGGAGCGATTCGGGTCAAAAACATTCAGTACTTC
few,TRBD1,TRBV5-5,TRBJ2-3,CASSPHGTGSTDTQYF,TGTGCCAGCAGCCCCCACGGGACAGGAAGTACAGATACGCAGTATTTT
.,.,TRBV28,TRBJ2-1,CASSSWKGSYNEQFF,TGTGCCAGCAGTTCGTGGAAGGGGTCCTACAATGAGCAGTTCTTC
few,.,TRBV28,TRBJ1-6,CASSLNNSPLHF,TGTGCCAGCAGTCTAAATAATTCCCCCCTCCACTTT
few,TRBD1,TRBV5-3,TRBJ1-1,CARSPGQGVTEAFF,TGTGCCAGAAGTCCAGGGCAGGGGGTAACTGAAGCTTTCTTT
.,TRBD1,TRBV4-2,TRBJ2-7,CASSRTRTGVAYEQYF,TGTGCCAGCAGCCGCACTAGGACAGGGGTGGCCTACGAGCAGTACTTC
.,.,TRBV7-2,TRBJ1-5,CASSLAGRGQPQHF,TGTGCCAGCAGCTTAGCCGGGAGGGGGCAGCCCCAGCATTTT
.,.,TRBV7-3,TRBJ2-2,CASSPDTNTGELFF,TGTGCCAGCAGCCCCGACACGAACACCGGGGAGCTGTTTTTT
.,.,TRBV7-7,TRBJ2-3,CASSPGITDTQYF,TGTGCCAGCAGCCCGGGGATCACAGATACGCAGTATTTT
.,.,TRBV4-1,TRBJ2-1,CASSQEEPKQFF,TGCGCCAGCAGCCAAGAAGAGCCAAAACAGTTCTTC
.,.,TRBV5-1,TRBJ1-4,CASSLPGDEKLFF,TGCGCCAGCAGCCTCCCGGGGGACGAAAAACTGTTTTTT
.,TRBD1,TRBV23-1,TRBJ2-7,CASSLWGQGSYEQYF,TGCGCCAGCAGCTTATGGGGACAGGGCTCCTACGAGCAGTACTTC
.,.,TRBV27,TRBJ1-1,CASSLRENTEAFF,TGTGCCAGCAGTTTGAGGGAAAACACTGAAGCTTTCTTT